This record looks at one T cell receptor beta chain sequence and its context. Method: immunoSEQ multiplex PCR; TCRdb's copy keeps in-frame clones and lacks some. The sample has nearly 350,000 clones; approximately 90% are singletons. The sample is drawn from a study of blood T cell repertoires in COVID-19. The CDR3 is 14 amino acids. Trimming shortened V by 6 bases and J by 6 bases, and 15 bases separated the two germline ends. Per the germline V gene, CDR1 is KGHDR and CDR2 is SFDVKD. The TCR originated in a woman younger than 30 who had recovered from COVID-19. This chain uses TRBV24-1 with TRBJ2-3, with TRBD1 as a possible D gene (5 bases). Sequenced input: peripheral blood. The CDR3 DNA follows: TGTGCCACCAGTCCCAGTGGGCCAGGGGATACGCAGTATTTT. Protein sequence: CATSPSGPGDTQYF.